Presented here are 6 T cell receptor beta chains from one specimen sequenced in a study of CD8 T cells in ankylosing spondylitis. TCRdb reprocessed the 5' RACE reads with MiXCR, giving one entry per CDR3 protein. This table has about 540,000 distinct CDR3 sequences, 12% appearing once. Findings of the study overall: Typical of ankylosing spondylitis blood, it appeared, was a TCR beta motif of seven to nine highly homologous variants.

The antigens these receptors bind are not known. Material for sequencing was blood, either unsorted or a sorted T cell fraction (not recorded which). The receptors stem from a male donor with ankylosing spondylitis.

This clonotype has at least ten counts. The V and J genes are TRBV12-3 or TRBV12-4 and TRBJ2-2; 10 bases align to TRBD2. The J segment lost 6 bases and the V segment lost 3 bases, leaving 4 bases of the junction unmatched. This CDR3 region has 15 residues. The chain's CDR3 is CASSFGLAGAGELFF. The CDR3 region has the DNA TGTGCCAGCAGTTTCGGTCTAGCGGGAGCCGGGGAGCTGTTTTTT.

The chain employs TRBV19 and TRBJ2-7; possible D gene TRBD1, 5 bases. V lost 3 bases and J lost 2, with 11 bases in between. This CDR3 has 14 residues. Germline V gives CDR1 LNHDA, CDR2 SQIVND (reference sequence). Written as DNA, the CDR3 is TGTGCCAGTAGTATCACCCAGGGTACCTACGAGCAGTACTTC. It encodes CASSITQGTYEQYF.

The chain carries TRBV7-2 and TRBJ2-1; 7 positions agree with TRBD2. J lost 4 bases, V lost 5 bases, and 11 bases had no gene match. CDR3 length: 16 residues. Germline V gene sequence: CDR1 SGHTA, CDR2 FQGNSA. CDR3 sequence: CASSPLAVQSYNEQFF. For the CDR3, the DNA is TGTGCCAGCAGCCCGCTAGCGGTACAAAGTTACAATGAGCAGTTCTTC. The full variable domain, in which reference TRBV7-2 and TRBJ2-1 provide the parts outside the CDR3, is GAGVSQSPSNKVTEKGKDVELRCDPISGHTALYWYRQSLGQGLEFLIYFQGNSAPDKSGLPSDRFSAERTGGSVSTLTIQRTQQEDSAVYLCASSPLAVQSYNEQFFGPGTRLTVL.

The chain links TRBV20-1 to TRBJ2-5; D remains unclear. Germline V gene data show CDR1 as DFQATT and CDR2 as SNEGSKA (reference sequence). Trimming left V 8 bases short and J 5 bases short, with 18 bases between. This CDR3 contains 13 residues. CDR3 bases: TGCAGTCTATTCAGGACGGGCGTGGAGACCCAGTACTTC. Translated: CSLFRTGVETQYF.

Only a few counts were recorded for this clonotype. The chain recombines TRBV20-1 with TRBJ2-5, with TRBD1 matching over 7 bases. The germline CDR1 and CDR2 sequences are DFQATT and SNEGSKA (reference sequence). Trimming took 5 bases from V and 1 from J; bases not matched to a gene: 10. CDR3 length: 15 amino acids. The CDR3, as DNA: TGCAGTGCTCGCCGACAGGGCGATCGCCAAGAGACCCAGTACTTC. Protein sequence: CSARRQGDRQETQYF.

This clonotype was counted ten times or more. The chain recombines TRBV7-9 with TRBJ2-7; D possibly matches TRBD1 or TRBD2 (5 bases each). V gave up 7 bases and J gave up 5 bases, with 12 bases separating them. This CDR3 has 12 amino acids. Germline CDR1 and CDR2: SEHNR and FQNEAQ (reference sequence). CDR3 region: CASTLGRDEQYF. Written as DNA, the CDR3 is TGTGCCAGCACCCTGGGACGGGACGAGCAGTACTTC.